The 26 T cell receptor beta chains reported below all come from one sample, sequenced in a study of Graves' ophthalmopathy and Graves' hyperthyroidism. Scientists amplified the TCR beta CDR3 regions from RNA transcripts. Amplification began with first-round RT-PCR using HTBI primers, then second-round multiplex PCR was performed. TCRdb fed the multiplex PCR reads into MiXCR, producing one record per CDR3 protein. The table records 620,000 or so distinct CDR3 sequences, approximately 21% of them present only once. The sample was peripheral blood. All receptors come from a woman between 18 and 29 years old with stable Graves' hyperthyroidism. Some clones in this sample may be carry-over from other donors' samples.

Many counts were recorded for this clonotype. The genes are TRBV28 and TRBJ2-7; 8 nucleotides line up with TRBD2. V gave up 2 bases and J gave up 5 bases; unmatched junction bases: 14. CDR1 and CDR2 from the germline V gene are MDHEN and SYDVKM. The length of the CDR3 is 17 residues. CDR3 residues: CASSLAVGIAGKNEQYF. The CDR3 DNA reads as TGTGCCAGCAGTTTAGCGGTTGGGATAGCGGGAAAGAACGAGCAGTACTTC.

V usage is TRBV29-1 and J usage is TRBJ2-5; 9 bases map to TRBD1. The CDR3 spans 13 residues. Unmatched junction bases numbered 0, after V lost 1 base and J lost 3 bases. Germline V CDR1 and CDR2: SQVTM, ANQGSEA. In DNA, the CDR3 is TGCAGCGTTGAAGGGACAGGGGAAGAGACCCAGTACTTC. It codes for CSVEGTGEETQYF.

V gene TRBV7-3 combines with J gene TRBJ2-5; TRBD1 or TRBD2 may be the D gene (6 bases each). CDR1 is SGHTA and CDR2 is FQGTGA in the germline V gene. This CDR3 has 15 amino acids. V shed 1 base and J shed 5 bases, with 14 bases lying between them. As DNA, the CDR3 is TGTGCCAGCAGCTTAATGGCCAGGAGGGGGGAGACCCAGTACTTC. Protein product: CASSLMARRGETQYF.

This clonotype was counted many times. The chain combines TRBV24-1 with TRBJ2-5, with 11 bases fitting TRBD1. CDR3 length: 15 residues. V shed 4 bases, J shed 7 bases, and the junction held 7 bases outside the gene matches. From germline, CDR1 is KGHDR and CDR2 SFDVKD. CDR3: CATSDRTGGSGTQYF. The DNA of the CDR3 is TGTGCCACCAGTGACCGGACAGGGGGCAGTGGGACCCAGTACTTC.

This clonotype was seen repeatedly, ten times or more. The rearrangement uses TRBV19 and TRBJ2-6; the D is unclear. Trimming pared 7 bases from V and 2 bases from J, leaving 12 bases between. Germline assignment: CDR1 LNHDA and CDR2 SQIVND (reference sequence). The CDR3 sequence is 15 residues long. CDR3 sequence: CASTEAQAGANVLTF. The CDR3 DNA sequence: TGTGCCAGTACTGAGGCTCAGGCTGGGGCCAACGTCCTGACTTTC.

The chain has TRBV12-3 or TRBV12-4 and TRBJ1-2; D unresolved. The CDR3 is 15 amino acids. V was shortened by 3 bases and J by 8 bases, with 19 bases between the two germline ends. The CDR3 DNA reads TGTGCCAGCAGTTTTTGGACCCGGCGTCAGGCGGGCTACACCTTC. As protein: CASSFWTRRQAGYTF.

This clonotype was seen many times. This rearrangement joins TRBV12-3 or TRBV12-4 to TRBJ2-7, with a tentative D call TRBD1 (6 bases). Trimming took 3 bases from V and 3 from J, leaving 9 bases between them. This CDR3 has 13 residues. The CDR3 coding sequence is TGTGCCAGCAGTTTGGGACATAACTACGAGCAGTACTTC. Its protein is CASSLGHNYEQYF.

The sample holds many counts of this clonotype. This sequence joins TRBV9 and TRBJ2-5, with D perhaps matching TRBD2 (7 bases). The V and J ends lost 3 bases and 1 base respectively, with 13 bases between them. The CDR3 extends over 15 amino acids. CDR1 SGDLS and CDR2 YYNGEE come from the germline V gene. The CDR3: CASSARGGSQETQYF. Written as DNA, the CDR3 is TGTGCCAGCAGCGCGAGGGGGGGGTCCCAAGAGACCCAGTACTTC. Looking up the rest from reference TRBV9 and TRBJ2-5 gives the full variable domain: DSGVTQTPKHLITATGQRVTLRCSPRSGDLSVYWYQQSLDQGLQFLIQYYNGEERAKGNILERFSAQQFPDLHSELNLSSLELGDSALYFCASSARGGSQETQYFGPGTRLLVL.

This clonotype showed up many times. The V call is TRBV18, the J call TRBJ2-5, with a tentative D call TRBD2 (6 bases). The germline V gene has CDR1 KGHSH and CDR2 LQKENI. CDR3 size: 15 residues. Trimming took 4 bases from V and 4 from J, leaving 16 bases between them. CDR3 nucleotides: TGTGCCAGCTCACTATTGGGACTGGAGATAGAGACCCAGTACTTC. The encoded protein is CASSLLGLEIETQYF.

This clonotype was observed at least ten times. The J gene is TRBJ2-7, the V gene TRBV29-1; D unclear. Germline values: CDR1 SQVTM, CDR2 ANQGSEA. Trimming removed 1 base at V and 0 bases at J, with 10 bases between. CDR3 length equals 14 residues. The CDR3 region has the DNA TGCAGCGTTGAAGGAGCTGAGAACTCCTACGAGCAGTACTTC. Translated, it gives CSVEGAENSYEQYF.

V gene TRBV7-8 combines with J gene TRBJ1-1; 9 nucleotides agree with TRBD1. The CDR3 sequence is 17 residues long. Germline V gene lookup returns CDR1 SGHVS and CDR2 FQNEAQ. V was pared by 2 bases and J by 0 bases, with 7 bases of the junction left unmatched. The chain's CDR3 is CASSLFPGQGMNTEAFF. The CDR3 DNA sequence: TGTGCCAGCAGCTTATTTCCGGGACAGGGTATGAACACTGAAGCTTTCTTT. Based on the CDR3 plus reference TRBV7-8 and TRBJ1-1, the full variable domain is GAGVSQSPRYKVAKRGQDVALRCDPISGHVSLFWYQQALGQGPEFLTYFQNEAQLDKSGLPSDRFFAERPEGSVSTLKIQRTQQEDSAVYLCASSLFPGQGMNTEAFFGQGTRLTVV.

The chain carries TRBV4-1 and TRBJ1-1; possible D gene TRBD1, 6 bases. V gave up 1 base and J gave up 7 bases, with 10 bases separating them. The CDR3 is made up of 13 amino acids. The germline V gene encodes CDR1 MGHRA and CDR2 YSYEKL. The CDR3 loop is CASSQVWGLEAFF. The CDR3 DNA sequence: TGCGCCAGCAGCCAAGTATGGGGGCTTGAAGCTTTCTTT.

This clonotype showed up many times. CDR3 nucleotides: TGTGCCAGCAGCTTAGCGACGGGGTCGGGCTATGGCTACACCTTC. It codes for CASSLATGSGYGYTF. The chain has TRBV7-2 and TRBJ1-2; no reliable D call. CDR1 SGHTA and CDR2 FQGNSA come from the germline V gene. V was pared by 0 bases and J by 4 bases, with 12 bases between. The CDR3 extends over 15 amino acids.

This clonotype came up a few times. This chain connects TRBV30 to TRBJ2-2; D may be TRBD1 or TRBD2 (5 bases each). Germline CDR1 is GTSNPN and CDR2 is SVGIG (reference sequence). V was shortened by 1 base and J by 3 bases, with 12 bases between the two germline ends. This CDR3 contains 15 residues. CDR3 nucleotides: TGTGCCTGGAGTGGGACCGGGACCTACACCGGGGAGCTGTTTTTT. Its protein is CAWSGTGTYTGELFF.

Ten or more counts support this clonotype. This rearrangement joins TRBV29-1 to TRBJ1-1; 8 bases map to TRBD1. Germline CDR1 is SQVTM and CDR2 is ANQGSEA. The CDR3 is 18 residues long. Germline trimming cut 2 bases from V and 3 bases from J; bases unmatched to any gene: 17. The CDR3 is CSVEPDRGMRFQDTEAFF. DNA of the CDR3: TGCAGCGTTGAACCAGACAGGGGCATGCGTTTTCAGGACACTGAAGCTTTCTTT.

This clonotype has at least ten counts. The chain uses TRBV28 and TRBJ2-7, with D possibly called TRBD1 or TRBD2 (5 bases each). The germline V gene encodes CDR1 MDHEN and CDR2 SYDVKM. This CDR3 is built from 14 residues. The V and J ends lost 11 bases and 0 bases respectively, with 17 bases between them. CDR3 amino acids: CAAGGGFLSYEQYF. CDR3 DNA: TGTGCCGCTGGGGGTGGCTTCCTCTCCTACGAGCAGTACTTC. Full variable domain (missing parts from reference TRBV28 and TRBJ2-7): DVKVTQSSRYLVKRTGEKVFLECVQDMDHENMFWYRQDPGLGLRLIYFSYDVKMKEKGDIPEGYSVSREKKERFSLILESASTNQTSMYLCAAGGGFLSYEQYFGPGTRLTVT.

This clonotype appeared many times. The V call is TRBV25-1, the J call TRBJ2-2; D unresolved. The CDR3 runs to 17 residues. V lost 3 bases to trimming and J lost 3 bases, with 17 bases between them. Germline CDR1 is MGHDK and CDR2 is SYGVNS. CDR3 nucleotides: TGTGCCAGCAGTGAGTTTCGTCGGGCAGATTACACCGGGGAGCTGTTTTTT. It translates to CASSEFRRADYTGELFF.

There are a few counts of this clonotype. This rearrangement joins TRBV15 to TRBJ2-7, with a weak D call TRBD1 (8 bases). Trimming took off 6 bases at V and 6 bases at J, with 15 bases between the two ends. The CDR3 has 13 amino acids. The germline gives CDR1 LNHNV, CDR2 YYDKDF (reference sequence). The CDR3 reads CATSHRGGFEQYF. The CDR3 DNA is TGTGCCACCAGTCACAGGGGGGGATTCGAGCAGTACTTC.

Ten or more counts support this clonotype. The rearrangement links TRBV12-3 or TRBV12-4 to TRBJ1-2; a weak D match, TRBD1 (5 bases). CDR3 length: 13 residues. The V gene lost 3 bases and the J gene lost 8 bases, with 13 bases spanning the gap. The CDR3 loop reads CASSLRRVGGYTF. The CDR3 DNA sequence: TGTGCCAGCAGTTTGCGCAGGGTGGGGGGCTACACCTTC.

Ten or more counts support this clonotype. This chain connects TRBV6-5 to TRBJ1-1; 12 bases are shared with TRBD1. The CDR3 runs 16 residues. Trimming removed 2 bases from V and 7 bases from J; junction bases left unmatched: 8. The germline V gene encodes CDR1 MNHEY and CDR2 SVGAGI. CDR3: CASSYEGTGGEDEAFF. CDR3 coding DNA: TGTGCCAGCAGTTACGAGGGGACAGGGGGCGAGGATGAAGCTTTCTTT.

In this sample, this clonotype turned up many times. This chain joins TRBV20-1 and TRBJ1-2, with TRBD1 identical over 9 bases. The trim removed 2 bases at V and 8 bases at J, leaving 12 bases unmatched. Germline V gene lookup returns CDR1 DFQATT and CDR2 SNEGSKA (reference sequence). The CDR3 runs to 15 residues. CDR3 sequence (DNA): TGCAGTGCTAGACCTACAGGGGGCCCCTCTGAGGGCTACACCTTC. This encodes CSARPTGGPSEGYTF.

In its sample, this clonotype was seen many times. V usage is TRBV7-2 and J usage is TRBJ2-7, with 7 nucleotides matching TRBD2. Germline-derived CDR1 and CDR2 are SGHTA and FQGNSA. The CDR3 totals 13 residues. With 0 bases clipped from V and 6 bases from J, the junction kept 2 bases outside the gene matches. In nucleotides, the CDR3 is TGTGCCAGCAGCTTAGCCGCGGGGGTCGAGCAGTACTTC. Residues: CASSLAAGVEQYF.

This clonotype has a count of ten or more. V usage is TRBV30 and J usage is TRBJ2-5; maybe TRBD2 (7 bases). Germline V CDR1 and CDR2: GTSNPN, SVGIG (reference sequence). The CDR3 is made up of 15 amino acids. The V and J ends lost 2 bases and 5 bases respectively, with 18 bases between them. CDR3 in amino acids: CAWSLAGAPGETQYF. The DNA for the CDR3 is TGTGCCTGGAGTTTGGCGGGGGCCCCGGGGGAGACCCAGTACTTC.

This clonotype has a count of ten or more. This chain uses TRBV6-5 with TRBJ1-1; TRBD1 might be the D (5 bases). In germline, CDR1 is MNHEY, CDR2 SVGAGI. V shed 8 bases and J shed 4 bases, with 17 bases lying between them. CDR3 length: 14 residues. CDR3 region: CASSGEGLPTEAFF. CDR3 in DNA: TGTGCCAGCTCTGGGGAGGGGTTGCCCACTGAAGCTTTCTTT.

Only a few counts were recorded for this clonotype. The rearrangement joins TRBV27 to TRBJ2-7; 11 bases are shared with TRBD2. The germline V gene has CDR1 MNHEY and CDR2 SMNVEV (reference sequence). J lost 6 bases, V lost 7 bases, and 8 bases had no gene match. The CDR3 extends over 14 amino acids. DNA of the CDR3: TGTGCCAGCACCTTAGCGGGAGGGGTCGGCGAGCAGTACTTC. The encoded protein is CASTLAGGVGEQYF.

This clonotype was counted between two and nine times. The gene calls are TRBV6-1 and TRBJ1-1; D is perhaps TRBD1 (5 bases). This CDR3 has 16 amino acids. Trimming stripped 5 bases from V and 0 bases from J, with 16 bases between. Germline V CDR1 and CDR2: MNHNS, SASEGT. The CDR3 coding sequence is TGTGCCAGCAGTAGGTCCCCAGACAGCCTGAACACTGAAGCTTTCTTT. Translated, it gives CASSRSPDSLNTEAFF.